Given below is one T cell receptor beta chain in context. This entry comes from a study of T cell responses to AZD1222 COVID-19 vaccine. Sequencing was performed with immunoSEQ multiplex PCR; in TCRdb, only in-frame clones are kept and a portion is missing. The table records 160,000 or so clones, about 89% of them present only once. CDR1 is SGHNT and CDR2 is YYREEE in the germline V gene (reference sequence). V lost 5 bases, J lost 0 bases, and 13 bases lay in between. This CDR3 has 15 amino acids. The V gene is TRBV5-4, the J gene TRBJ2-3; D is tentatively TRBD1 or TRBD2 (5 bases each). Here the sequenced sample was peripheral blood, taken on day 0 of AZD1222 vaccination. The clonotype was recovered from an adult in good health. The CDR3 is CASSPTGTSTDTQYF. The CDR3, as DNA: TGTGCCAGCAGTCCAACCGGGACCAGCACAGATACGCAGTATTTT. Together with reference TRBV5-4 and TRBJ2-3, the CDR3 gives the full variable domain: ETGVTQSPTHLIKTRGQQVTLRCSSQSGHNTVSWYQQALGQGPQFIFQYYREEENGRGNFPPRFSGLQFPNYSSELNVNALELDDSALYLCASSPTGTSTDTQYFGPGTRLTVL.